Presented here are 19 T cell receptor beta chains from one specimen sequenced in a study of blood T cell repertoires in COVID-19. Using immunoSEQ multiplex PCR, the repertoire was profiled, and TCRdb retains in-frame clones only, with some absent. Here the sample spans 200,000 to 250,000 clones, 88% being singletons. The specimen was PBMCs or T cells enriched from blood (not recorded which). These receptors all stem from a woman under 40 who had been exposed to COVID-19.

The CDR3 sequence is CASSYSTSGIFEQYF. CDR3 nucleotides: TGTGCCAGCAGTTACTCGACTAGCGGGATATTCGAGCAGTACTTC. This chain connects TRBV6-5 to TRBJ2-7; 11 positions agree with TRBD2. Germline-derived CDR1 and CDR2 are MNHEY and SVGAGI. After removal of 0 bases from V and 6 bases from J, the junction contained 4 bases not matched to a gene. The CDR3 runs 15 residues.

The V gene is TRBV15, the J gene TRBJ2-1, with 10 nucleotides matching TRBD1. The CDR3 is 15 residues long. The junction had 4 bases not matched to a gene; V was cut back by 1 base and J by 7 bases. Per the germline V gene, CDR1 is LNHNV and CDR2 is YYDKDF (reference sequence). CDR3 loop: CATSRGGQGRNEQFF. The CDR3 DNA reads as TGTGCCACCAGCAGAGGGGGACAGGGGCGGAATGAGCAGTTCTTC.

A single count supports this clone. V gene TRBV18 combines with J gene TRBJ1-4, with D perhaps matching TRBD1 (5 bases). Trimming took off 1 base at V and 7 bases at J, with 7 bases between the two ends. Germline V gene sequence: CDR1 KGHSH, CDR2 LQKENI. The CDR3 covers 13 residues. Here the CDR3 DNA reads TGTGCCAGCTCACCACGGACACTTGAAAAACTGTTTTTT. Its translation: CASSPRTLEKLFF.

This sequence joins TRBV5-4 and TRBJ1-2; D call uncertain. This CDR3 has 15 residues. Trimming removed 6 bases from V and 6 bases from J, with 21 bases in between. Germline CDR1 and CDR2: SGHNT and YYREEE (reference sequence). The CDR3 here is CASTPRGITLHGYTF. The CDR3 nucleotides read TGTGCCAGCACCCCCCGCGGGATAACTCTTCATGGCTACACCTTC.

The chain employs TRBV5-4 and TRBJ1-5; D not resolved. V lost 3 bases and J 0 bases, leaving 16 bases between the germline ends. The CDR3 spans 17 residues. Germline V gene sequence: CDR1 SGHNT, CDR2 YYREEE (reference sequence). CDR3 protein: CASSSGSDFHSNQPQHF. CDR3 nucleotide sequence: TGTGCCAGCAGCTCCGGTTCGGACTTTCATAGCAATCAGCCCCAGCATTTT.

V is TRBV6-5 and J is TRBJ2-3; TRBD2 matches 10 bases. With V trimmed by 7 bases and J by 1 base, 5 bases remained unmatched. There are 15 residues in the CDR3. Per germline, CDR1 MNHEY and CDR2 SVGAGI. CDR3 residues: CASILAGGGTDTQYF. Here the CDR3 DNA reads TGTGCCAGCATTTTAGCGGGGGGCGGCACAGATACGCAGTATTTT.

The CDR3 nucleotides read TGCGCCAGCAGCTTGGGTAACGAGCAGTACTTC. Its protein is CASSLGNEQYF. The J gene is TRBJ2-7, the V gene TRBV5-1; D ambiguous. The CDR3 sequence is 11 residues long. The V gene's germline CDR1 is SGHRS and CDR2 YFSETQ. The germline V and J ends were trimmed by 0 bases and 5 bases, with 3 bases remaining between them.

This clone has more than one count but fewer than ten. The V call is TRBV24-1, the J call TRBJ2-1; 10 bases are a match to TRBD1. Germline V gene sequence: CDR1 KGHDR, CDR2 SFDVKD. This CDR3 has 16 residues. V lost 3 bases and J lost 8; bases outside the gene matches: 9. CDR3 DNA: TGTGCCACCAGTGATCCCGGGACAGGGGTTATATATGAGCAGTTCTTC. Protein sequence: CATSDPGTGVIYEQFF.

The chain combines TRBV29-1 with TRBJ1-2; 8 bases are a match to TRBD1. Trimming took 3 bases from V and 6 from J; bases not matched to a gene: 9. Per germline, CDR1 SQVTM and CDR2 ANQGSEA. This CDR3 contains 14 residues. The DNA of the CDR3 is TGCAGCGTTGATTCATACGGACAGGGACATGGCTACACCTTC. Its protein is CSVDSYGQGHGYTF.

This sequence joins TRBV28 and TRBJ2-3; D perhaps matches TRBD1 (5 bases). Germline V gene data show CDR1 as MDHEN and CDR2 as SYDVKM. Between the trimmed V and J ends, which lost 2 bases and 2 bases, there was a span of 14 bases. This CDR3 region has 16 residues. CDR3 residues: CASSLQGNAHTDTQYF. CDR3 sequence (DNA): TGTGCCAGCAGTTTACAGGGTAATGCCCACACAGATACGCAGTATTTT.

Concerning this clone: Distinct nucleotide sequences in the sample also encode this CDR3. The chain is built from TRBV5-1 and TRBJ1-4; the D is unclear. Germline V CDR1 and CDR2: SGHRS, YFSETQ. V dropped 1 base and J dropped 5 bases, with 9 bases sitting between them. The length of the CDR3 is 14 residues. The CDR3, as DNA: TGCGCCAGCAGCTTGTGGGGAGGCAATGAAAAACTGTTTTTT. Translation: CASSLWGGNEKLFF.

CDR3 DNA: TGTGCCAGCAGCCAAGACGACTTCTCCTACGAGCAGTACTTC. Its protein is CASSQDDFSYEQYF. The chain combines TRBV3-1 (or the pseudogene TRBV3-2) with TRBJ2-7; D gene uncertain. The V gene's germline CDR1 is LGHDT and CDR2 YNNKEL (reference sequence). Trimming removed 0 bases from V and 0 bases from J, with 6 bases in between. The CDR3 is made up of 14 amino acids.

In its sample, this clone was seen a few times. The chain recombines TRBV11-3 with TRBJ1-6; D is unresolved. Germline V gene data show CDR1 as SGHNT and CDR2 as YENEEA. Trimming removed 5 bases at V and 7 bases at J, with 15 bases between. The length of the CDR3 is 15 residues. CDR3 DNA sequence: TGTGCCAGCAGCCCCGGGAGGCGACTAAATTCACCCCTCCACTTT. As protein: CASSPGRRLNSPLHF.

V gene TRBV5-5 combines with J gene TRBJ1-2; 8 bases line up with TRBD1. Per the germline V gene, CDR1 is SGHKS and CDR2 is YYEKEE (reference sequence). The CDR3 length is 15 residues. The V gene end was trimmed by 0 bases and the J gene end by 1 base; junction bases not matched to a gene: 2. The CDR3 reads CASSLAGQGNYGYTF. The CDR3 DNA follows: TGTGCCAGCAGCTTGGCAGGACAGGGTAACTATGGCTACACCTTC.

V is TRBV19 and J is TRBJ1-5, with 8 bases lining up with TRBD1. The CDR3 totals 12 residues. CDR1 and CDR2 from the germline V gene are LNHDA and SQIVND (reference sequence). With 6 bases clipped from V and 5 bases from J, the junction kept 0 bases outside the gene matches. The CDR3 DNA reads as TGTGCCAGTAGACAGGGGGATCAGCCCCAGCATTTT. Its protein is CASRQGDQPQHF.

This chain connects TRBV2 to TRBJ2-7; D unresolved. CDR1 and CDR2 from the germline V gene are SNHLY and FYNNEI. The CDR3 consists of 12 residues. Trimming pared 8 bases from V and 4 bases from J, leaving 12 bases between. The chain's CDR3 is CASCVLRYEQYF. CDR3 nucleotide sequence: TGTGCCAGCTGTGTCCTGAGGTACGAGCAGTACTTC.

The V gene is TRBV11-2, the J gene TRBJ1-1; TRBD1 aligns across 11 bases. V was clipped by 3 bases and J by 4 bases; unmatched bases: 4. The CDR3 is made up of 15 amino acids. Germline CDR1 is SGHAT and CDR2 is FQNNGV. Here the CDR3 reads CASSFGTGGGTEAFF. In nucleotides, the CDR3 is TGTGCCAGCAGCTTCGGGACAGGGGGAGGCACTGAAGCTTTCTTT. The full variable domain, completed using reference TRBV11-2 and TRBJ1-1, is EAGVAQSPRYKIIEKRQSVAFWCNPISGHATLYWYQQILGQGPKLLIQFQNNGVVDDSQLPKDRFSAERLKGVDSTLKIQPAKLEDSAVYLCASSFGTGGGTEAFFGQGTRLTVV.

V gene TRBV30 combines with J gene TRBJ1-2; D remains ambiguous. CDR1 is GTSNPN and CDR2 is SVGIG in the germline V gene (reference sequence). CDR3 size: 13 residues. Trimming removed 1 base at V and 4 bases at J, with 10 bases between. The CDR3, as DNA: TGTGCCTGGAGTGAGAGCGGAACCTATGGCTACACCTTC. It encodes CAWSESGTYGYTF.

The table lists this clone with a few counts. The chain has TRBV30 and TRBJ1-1; D gene ambiguous. CDR3 size: 15 residues. The V and J ends lost 0 bases and 0 bases respectively, with 11 bases between them. Germline-derived CDR1 and CDR2 are GTSNPN and SVGIG (reference sequence). The CDR3 DNA follows: TGTGCCTGGAGTGTATTGCCCACTGTGAACACTGAAGCTTTCTTT. Protein: CAWSVLPTVNTEAFF.